The 4 T cell receptor beta chains below come from one sample, sequenced in a study of molecular identifiers for immune sequencing clone quantification. TCRdb reprocessed the PCR reads via MiXCR and lists one record per CDR3 protein. The sample has roughly 630,000 distinct CDR3 sequences, around 25% seen once. The sample consisted of naive CD8+ T cells from blood, with Jurkat cell RNA spiked in. Noted subset: FACS-sorted CD8+CD4-CCR7+CD45RA+ naive T cells. Every receptor here comes from a human donor in good health. Some libraries in this study had Jurkat cell RNA spiked in.

This clonotype was detected only a few times. The chain combines TRBV12-3 or TRBV12-4 with TRBJ1-5; D unresolved. This CDR3 is built from 14 residues. V dropped 3 bases and J dropped 0 bases, with 6 bases sitting between them. CDR3 in DNA: TGTGCCAGCAGTTTTTCTGATAGCAATCAGCCCCAGCATTTT. This gives the protein CASSFSDSNQPQHF.

This clonotype was recorded a few times. V usage is TRBV12-3 or TRBV12-4 and J usage is TRBJ1-1, with a tentative D call TRBD1 (6 bases). V lost 6 bases to trimming and J lost 3 bases, with 17 bases between them. The CDR3 length is 15 residues. The CDR3 nucleotides read TGTGCCAGCAGCTACGGACTATCAGGGGACACTGAAGCTTTCTTT. Encoded protein: CASSYGLSGDTEAFF.

With respect to this clonotype: One end of the junction varies from germline; a read error may be responsible. The chain links TRBV20-1 to TRBJ2-5; 12 bases fit TRBD2. The CDR3 spans 14 residues. CDR1 and CDR2 (germline): DFQATT, SNEGSKA (reference sequence). Here the CDR3 reads CSARALAGGETQYF. The CDR3 nucleotides read TGCAGTGCCAGAGCACTAGCGGGAGGAGAGACCCAGTACTTC.

Remarks on this clonotype: A clone one base away is much larger, so this may be a read error. The chain recombines TRBV29-1 with TRBJ2-5; no clear D. Looked up from germline, CDR1 is SQVTM and CDR2 is ANQGSEA. Trimming took 2 bases from V and 1 from J, leaving 14 bases between them. CDR3 length equals 15 residues. The CDR3 sequence is CSVETPDWVQETQYF. The CDR3 region has the DNA TGCAGCGTTGAAACTCCCGACTGGGTCCAAGAGACCCAGTACTTC.